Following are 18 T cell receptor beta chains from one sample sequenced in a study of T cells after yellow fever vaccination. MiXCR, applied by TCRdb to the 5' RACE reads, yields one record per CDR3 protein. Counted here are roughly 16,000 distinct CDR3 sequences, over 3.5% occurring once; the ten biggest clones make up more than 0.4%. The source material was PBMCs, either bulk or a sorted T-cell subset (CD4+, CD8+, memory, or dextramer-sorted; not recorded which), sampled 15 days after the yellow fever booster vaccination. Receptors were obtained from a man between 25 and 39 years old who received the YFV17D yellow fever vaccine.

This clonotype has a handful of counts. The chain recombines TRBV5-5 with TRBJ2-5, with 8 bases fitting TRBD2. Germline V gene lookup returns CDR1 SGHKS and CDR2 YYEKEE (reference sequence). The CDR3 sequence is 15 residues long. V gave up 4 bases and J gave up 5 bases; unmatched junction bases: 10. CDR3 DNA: TGTGCCAGCAGCCCAGGGATTAGCGGGGACGAGACCCAGTACTTC. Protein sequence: CASSPGISGDETQYF.

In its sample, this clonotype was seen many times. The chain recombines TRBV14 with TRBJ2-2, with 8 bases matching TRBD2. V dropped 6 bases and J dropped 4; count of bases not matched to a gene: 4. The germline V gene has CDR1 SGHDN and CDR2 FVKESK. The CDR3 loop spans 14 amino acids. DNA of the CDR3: TGTGCCAGCAGGCGGGGGGAGAGCACCGGGGAGCTGTTTTTT. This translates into CASRRGESTGELFF.

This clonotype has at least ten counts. In nucleotides, the CDR3 is TGTGCCAGCAGCTCGGACAGGGTTTACGAGCAGTACTTC. It yields the protein CASSSDRVYEQYF. The chain recombines TRBV28 with TRBJ2-7; 8 bases match TRBD1. Trimming removed 6 bases from V and 4 bases from J; junction bases left unmatched: 5. CDR1 is MDHEN, CDR2 SYDVKM, per germline. The length of the CDR3 is 13 residues.

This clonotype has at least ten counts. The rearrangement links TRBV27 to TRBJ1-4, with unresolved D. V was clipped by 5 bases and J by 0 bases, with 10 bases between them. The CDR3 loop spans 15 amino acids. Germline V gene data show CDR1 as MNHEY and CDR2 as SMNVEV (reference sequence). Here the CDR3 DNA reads TGTGCCAGCAGTCAGTACTATGCAACTAATGAAAAACTGTTTTTT. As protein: CASSQYYATNEKLFF.

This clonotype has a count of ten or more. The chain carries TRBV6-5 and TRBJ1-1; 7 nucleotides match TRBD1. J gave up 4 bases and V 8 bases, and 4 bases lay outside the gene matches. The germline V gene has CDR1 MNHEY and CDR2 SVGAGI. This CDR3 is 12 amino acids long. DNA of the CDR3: TGTGCCAGCCGCAGGGGGGGCACTGAAGCTTTCTTT. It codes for CASRRGGTEAFF.

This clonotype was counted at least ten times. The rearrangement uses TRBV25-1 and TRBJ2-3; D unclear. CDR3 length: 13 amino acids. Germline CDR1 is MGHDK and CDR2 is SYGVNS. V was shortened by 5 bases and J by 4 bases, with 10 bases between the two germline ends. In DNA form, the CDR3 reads TGTGCCAGCAGTTCAGGAGTCCCAGATACGCAGTATTTT. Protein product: CASSSGVPDTQYF.

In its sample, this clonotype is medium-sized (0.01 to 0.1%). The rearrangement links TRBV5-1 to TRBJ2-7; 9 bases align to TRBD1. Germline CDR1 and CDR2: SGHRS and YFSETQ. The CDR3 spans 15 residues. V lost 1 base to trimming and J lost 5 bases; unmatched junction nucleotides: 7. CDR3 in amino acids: CASSLSPGQGNEQYF. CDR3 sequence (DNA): TGCGCCAGCAGCTTGTCACCGGGACAGGGAAACGAGCAGTACTTC.

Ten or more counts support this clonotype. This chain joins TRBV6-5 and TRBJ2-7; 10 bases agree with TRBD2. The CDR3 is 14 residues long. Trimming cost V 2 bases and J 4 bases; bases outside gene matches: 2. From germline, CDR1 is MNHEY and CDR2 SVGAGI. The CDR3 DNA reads TGTGCCAGCAGTTACCTAGCGGGAGAATACGAGCAGTACTTC. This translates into CASSYLAGEYEQYF.

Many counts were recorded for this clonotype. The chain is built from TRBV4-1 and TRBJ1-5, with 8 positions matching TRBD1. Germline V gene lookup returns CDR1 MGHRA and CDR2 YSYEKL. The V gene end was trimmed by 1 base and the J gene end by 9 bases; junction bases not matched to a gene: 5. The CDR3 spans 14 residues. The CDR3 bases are TGCGCCAGCAGCCAAGGGACAGGGTATAGGCCCCAGCATTTT. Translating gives CASSQGTGYRPQHF.

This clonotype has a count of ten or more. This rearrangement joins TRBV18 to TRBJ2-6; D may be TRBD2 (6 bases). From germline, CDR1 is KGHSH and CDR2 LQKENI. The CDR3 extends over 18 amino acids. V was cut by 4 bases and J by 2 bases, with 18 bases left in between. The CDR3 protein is CASSLQTAGITGANVLTF. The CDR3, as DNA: TGTGCCAGCTCACTCCAAACTGCGGGGATAACTGGGGCCAACGTCCTGACTTTC. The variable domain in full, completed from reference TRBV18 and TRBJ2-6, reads NAGVMQNPRHLVRRRGQEARLRCSPMKGHSHVYWYRQLPEEGLKFMVYLQKENIIDESGMPKERFSAEFPKEGPSILRIQQVVRGDSAAYFCASSLQTAGITGANVLTFGAGSRLTVL.

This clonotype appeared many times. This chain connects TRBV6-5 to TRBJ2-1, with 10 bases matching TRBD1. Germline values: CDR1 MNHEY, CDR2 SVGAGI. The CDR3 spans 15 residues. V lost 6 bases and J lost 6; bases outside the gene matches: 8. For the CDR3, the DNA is TGTGCCAGCAGGACGGGACAGGGGAAATCCAATGAGCAGTTCTTC. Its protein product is CASRTGQGKSNEQFF.

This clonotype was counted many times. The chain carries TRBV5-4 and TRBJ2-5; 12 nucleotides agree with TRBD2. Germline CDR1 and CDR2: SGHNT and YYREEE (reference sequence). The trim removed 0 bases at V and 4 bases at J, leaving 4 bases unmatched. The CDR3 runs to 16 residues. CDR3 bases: TGTGCCAGCAGCTTGGATCTAGCGGGAGGGATAGAGACCCAGTACTTC. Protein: CASSLDLAGGIETQYF.

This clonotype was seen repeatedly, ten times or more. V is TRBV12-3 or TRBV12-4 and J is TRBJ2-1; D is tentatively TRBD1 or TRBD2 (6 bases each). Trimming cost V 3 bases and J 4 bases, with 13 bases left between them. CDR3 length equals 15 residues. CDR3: CASSFGGGTYNEQFF. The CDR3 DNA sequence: TGTGCCAGCAGTTTCGGAGGGGGAACGTACAATGAGCAGTTCTTC.

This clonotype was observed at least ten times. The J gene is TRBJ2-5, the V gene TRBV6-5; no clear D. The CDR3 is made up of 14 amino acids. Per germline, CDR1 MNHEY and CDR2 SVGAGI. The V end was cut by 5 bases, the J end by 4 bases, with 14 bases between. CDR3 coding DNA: TGTGCCAGCAGTCCCAGGTGGGGTGGAGAGACCCAGTACTTC. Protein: CASSPRWGGETQYF.

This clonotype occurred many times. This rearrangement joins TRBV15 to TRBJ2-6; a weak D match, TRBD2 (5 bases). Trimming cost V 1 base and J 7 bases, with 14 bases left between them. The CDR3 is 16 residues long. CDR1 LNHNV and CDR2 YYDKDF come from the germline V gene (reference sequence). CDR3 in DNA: TGTGCCACCAGCAGAGCCCTTGGGAGTCTAGCCAACGTCCTGACTTTC. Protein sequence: CATSRALGSLANVLTF.

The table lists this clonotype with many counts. CDR3 DNA: TGTGCCAGCAGCATATTGGGGGCGTATGGCTACACCTTC. Encoded protein: CASSILGAYGYTF. The V gene is TRBV6-6, the J gene TRBJ1-2; possible D gene TRBD1, 6 bases. Germline assignment: CDR1 MNHNY and CDR2 SVGAGI (reference sequence). There are 13 residues in the CDR3. Between the trimmed V and J ends, which lost 6 bases and 5 bases, there was a span of 13 bases.

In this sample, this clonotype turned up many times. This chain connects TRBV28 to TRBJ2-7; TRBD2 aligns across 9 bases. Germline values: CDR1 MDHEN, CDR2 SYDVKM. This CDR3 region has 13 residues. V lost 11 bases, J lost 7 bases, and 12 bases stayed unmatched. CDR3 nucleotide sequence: TGTGCCGGACTTCGAGCGGGAGGCGCGGAGCAGTACTTC. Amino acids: CAGLRAGGAEQYF. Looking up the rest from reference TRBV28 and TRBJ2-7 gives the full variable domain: DVKVTQSSRYLVKRTGEKVFLECVQDMDHENMFWYRQDPGLGLRLIYFSYDVKMKEKGDIPEGYSVSREKKERFSLILESASTNQTSMYLCAGLRAGGAEQYFGPGTRLTVT.

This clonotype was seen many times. The CDR3 DNA is TGCAGCGCCCGGGGGGGGGCGAACACTGAAGCTTTCTTT. Translated, it gives CSARGGANTEAFF. The chain joins TRBV29-1 to TRBJ1-1; D is possibly TRBD1 (6 bases). The V gene lost 7 bases and the J gene lost 1 base, with 13 bases spanning the gap. The CDR3 is 13 amino acids. Germline CDR1 SQVTM, CDR2 ANQGSEA.